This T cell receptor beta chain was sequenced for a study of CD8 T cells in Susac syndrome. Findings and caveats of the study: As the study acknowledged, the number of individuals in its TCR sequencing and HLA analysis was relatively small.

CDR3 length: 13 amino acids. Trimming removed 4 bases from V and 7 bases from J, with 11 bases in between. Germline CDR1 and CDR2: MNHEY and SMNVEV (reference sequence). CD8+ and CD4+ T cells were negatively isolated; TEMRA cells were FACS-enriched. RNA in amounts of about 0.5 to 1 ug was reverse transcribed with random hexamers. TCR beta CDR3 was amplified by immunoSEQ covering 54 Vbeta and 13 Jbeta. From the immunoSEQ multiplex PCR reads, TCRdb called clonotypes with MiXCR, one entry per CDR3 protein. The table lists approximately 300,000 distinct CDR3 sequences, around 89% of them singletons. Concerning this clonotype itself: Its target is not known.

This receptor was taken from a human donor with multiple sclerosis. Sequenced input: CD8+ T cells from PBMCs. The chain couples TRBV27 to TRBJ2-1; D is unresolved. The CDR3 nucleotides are TGTGCCAGCAGTTGGTTCCCAACTAATGAGCAGTTCTTC. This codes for CASSWFPTNEQFF.